This T cell receptor beta chain emerged from a study of blood T cell repertoires in COVID-19. Clones were sequenced by immunoSEQ multiplex PCR, and TCRdb holds only the in-frame ones, with some missing. The table shows approximately 190,000 clones, with around 83% occurring only once. Germline V lookup: CDR1 SGHVS, CDR2 FNYEAQ. J gave up 8 bases and V 1 base, and 12 bases lay outside the gene matches. CDR3 length: 16 residues. This chain connects TRBV7-6 to TRBJ1-2, with 8 nucleotides matching TRBD1. Material for sequencing was PBMCs or T cells enriched from blood (not recorded which). This receptor was taken from a woman in her 30s who had been exposed to COVID-19. The CDR3 region is CASSLGGTTGDGGYTF. The CDR3 bases are TGTGCCAGCAGCTTAGGTGGTACGACAGGGGACGGGGGCTACACCTTC. Based on the CDR3 plus reference TRBV7-6 and TRBJ1-2, the full variable domain is GAGVSQSPRYKVTKRGQDVALRCDPISGHVSLYWYRQALGQGPEFLTYFNYEAQQDKSGLPNDRFSAERPEGSISTLTIQRTEQRDSAMYRCASSLGGTTGDGGYTFGSGTRLTVV.